This T cell receptor (beta chain) was retrieved from a study of blood T cell repertoires in COVID-19. Overall study context: Sites in the United States, Italy and Spain provided acute and convalescent COVID-19 samples.

With 1 base removed from V and 2 bases from J, the gap between germline ends came to 5 bases. The CDR3 spans 13 residues. Germline-derived CDR1 and CDR2 are GTSNPN and SVGIG (reference sequence). Source study methods: Estimation of nucleated cell counts was performed using reference gene primer amplification. Here immunoSEQ multiplex PCR was the method, and the copy in TCRdb shows in-frame clones only, minus some. Clonal size and the V and J genes are those of that table, whereas D and trimming came from the DNA. Among 200,000 to 250,000 clones listed, roughly 76% were seen once. Those enrolled in Seattle joined during active infection and were followed longitudinally afterward.

The sequenced sample consisted of peripheral blood. V usage is TRBV30 and J usage is TRBJ1-4, with unresolved D. This receptor was obtained from an elderly woman with COVID-19, enrolled during active disease. The CDR3 DNA follows: TGTGCCTGGAGTGGAGGGACTAATGAAAAACTGTTTTTT. Translated: CAWSGGTNEKLFF.